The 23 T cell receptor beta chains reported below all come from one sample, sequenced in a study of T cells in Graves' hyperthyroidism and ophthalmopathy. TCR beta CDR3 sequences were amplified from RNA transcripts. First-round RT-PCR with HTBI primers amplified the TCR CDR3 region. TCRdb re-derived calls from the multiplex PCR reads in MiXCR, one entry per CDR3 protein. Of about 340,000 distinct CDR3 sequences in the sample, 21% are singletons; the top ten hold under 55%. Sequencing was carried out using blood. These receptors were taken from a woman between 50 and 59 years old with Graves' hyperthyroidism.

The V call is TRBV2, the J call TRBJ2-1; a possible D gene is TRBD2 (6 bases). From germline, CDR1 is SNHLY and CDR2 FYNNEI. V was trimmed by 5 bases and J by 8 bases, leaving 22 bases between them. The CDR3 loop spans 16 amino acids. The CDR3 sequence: CASSSAGRSWGDEQFF. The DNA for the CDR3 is TGTGCCAGCAGTTCCGCGGGACGCTCTTGGGGCGATGAGCAGTTCTTC.

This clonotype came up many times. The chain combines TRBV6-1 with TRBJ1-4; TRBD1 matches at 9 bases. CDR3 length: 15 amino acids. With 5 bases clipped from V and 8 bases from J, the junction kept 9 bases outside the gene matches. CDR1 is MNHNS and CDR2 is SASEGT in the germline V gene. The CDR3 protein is CASSYEGQGREKLFF. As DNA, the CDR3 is TGTGCCAGCAGTTATGAGGGACAGGGTAGGGAAAAACTGTTTTTT.

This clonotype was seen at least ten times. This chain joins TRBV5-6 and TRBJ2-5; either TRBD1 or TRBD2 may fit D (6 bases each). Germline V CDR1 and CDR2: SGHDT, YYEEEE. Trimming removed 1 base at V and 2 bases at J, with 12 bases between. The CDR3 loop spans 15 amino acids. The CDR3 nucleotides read TGTGCCAGCAGCTTGTTAGGGGGGCCTCAAGAGACCCAGTACTTC. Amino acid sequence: CASSLLGGPQETQYF.

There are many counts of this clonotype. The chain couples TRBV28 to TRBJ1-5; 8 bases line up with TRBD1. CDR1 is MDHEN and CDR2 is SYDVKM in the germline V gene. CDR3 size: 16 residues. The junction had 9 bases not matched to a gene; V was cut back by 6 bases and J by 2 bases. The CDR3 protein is CASRPWTGLGNQPQHF. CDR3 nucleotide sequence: TGTGCCAGCAGACCCTGGACAGGGTTGGGCAATCAGCCCCAGCATTTT.

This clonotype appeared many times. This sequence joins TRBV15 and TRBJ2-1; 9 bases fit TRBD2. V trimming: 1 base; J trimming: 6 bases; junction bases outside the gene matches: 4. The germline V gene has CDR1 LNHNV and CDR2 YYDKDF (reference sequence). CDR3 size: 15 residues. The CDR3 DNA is TGTGCCACCAGCAGAGCAGCGGGAGGCCGCAATGAGCAGTTCTTC. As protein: CATSRAAGGRNEQFF.

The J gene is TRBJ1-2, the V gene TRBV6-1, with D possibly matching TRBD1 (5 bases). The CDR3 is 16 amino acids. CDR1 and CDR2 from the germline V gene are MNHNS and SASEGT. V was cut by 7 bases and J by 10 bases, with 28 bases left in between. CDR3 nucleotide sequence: TGTGCCAGCACCCGGGACCACAGAGGGAGAAGGCGGGCCTACACCTTC. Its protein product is CASTRDHRGRRRAYTF.

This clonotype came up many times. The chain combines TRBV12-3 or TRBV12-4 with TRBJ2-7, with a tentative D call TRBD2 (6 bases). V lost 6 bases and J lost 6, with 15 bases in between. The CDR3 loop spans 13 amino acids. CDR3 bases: TGTGCCAGCAGCCCCGGGAGTTCGGTCGAGCAGTACTTC. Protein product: CASSPGSSVEQYF.

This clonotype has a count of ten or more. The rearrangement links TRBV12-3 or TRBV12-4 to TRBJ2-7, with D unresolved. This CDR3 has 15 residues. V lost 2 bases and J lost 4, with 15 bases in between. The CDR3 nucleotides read TGTGCCAGCAGTTTAACGCGATTAGCCCAATACGAGCAGTACTTC. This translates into CASSLTRLAQYEQYF.

CDR3 protein: CATSDLNRGRTGELFF. The CDR3 DNA follows: TGTGCCACCAGTGATTTGAACAGGGGGCGGACCGGGGAGCTGTTTTTT. The gene calls are TRBV24-1 and TRBJ2-2; 9 nucleotides align to TRBD1. CDR1 is KGHDR, CDR2 SFDVKD, per germline. There are 16 residues in the CDR3. Germline trimming cut 0 bases from V and 5 bases from J; bases unmatched to any gene: 3.

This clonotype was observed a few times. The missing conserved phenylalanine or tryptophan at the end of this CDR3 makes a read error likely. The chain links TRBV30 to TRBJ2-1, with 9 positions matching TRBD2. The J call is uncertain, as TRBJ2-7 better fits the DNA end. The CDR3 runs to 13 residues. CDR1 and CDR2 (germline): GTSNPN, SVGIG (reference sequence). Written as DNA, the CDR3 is TGTGCCCGTAGCGGGAGCTCCTACAATGAGCAGTACTCC. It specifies CARSGSSYNEQYS.

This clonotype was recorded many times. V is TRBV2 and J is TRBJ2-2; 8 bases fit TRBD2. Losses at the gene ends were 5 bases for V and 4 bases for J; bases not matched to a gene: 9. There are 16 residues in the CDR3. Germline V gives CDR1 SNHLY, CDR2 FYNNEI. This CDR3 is CASSTAAGGSTGELFF. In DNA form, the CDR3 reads TGTGCCAGCAGTACCGCTGCGGGAGGTTCCACCGGGGAGCTGTTTTTT.

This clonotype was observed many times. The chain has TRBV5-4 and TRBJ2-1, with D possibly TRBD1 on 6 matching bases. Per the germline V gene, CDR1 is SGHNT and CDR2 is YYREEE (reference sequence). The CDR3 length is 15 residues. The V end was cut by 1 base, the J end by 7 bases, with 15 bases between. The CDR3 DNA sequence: TGTGCCAGCAGCTTGATACAAGGGGGTGGAAATGAGCAGTTCTTC. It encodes CASSLIQGGGNEQFF.

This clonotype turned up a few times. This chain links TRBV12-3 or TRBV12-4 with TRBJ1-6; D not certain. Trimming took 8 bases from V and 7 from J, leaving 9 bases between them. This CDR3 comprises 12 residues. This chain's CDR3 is CASGSRNSPLHF. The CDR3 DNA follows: TGTGCCAGCGGTAGTCGGAATTCACCCCTCCACTTT.

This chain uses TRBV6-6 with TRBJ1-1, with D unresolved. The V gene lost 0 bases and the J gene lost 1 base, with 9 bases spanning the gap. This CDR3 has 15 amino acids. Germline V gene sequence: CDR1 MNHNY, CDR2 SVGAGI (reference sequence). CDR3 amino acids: CASSYSKWGNTEAFF. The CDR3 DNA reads TGTGCCAGCAGTTACTCGAAGTGGGGGAACACTGAAGCTTTCTTT.

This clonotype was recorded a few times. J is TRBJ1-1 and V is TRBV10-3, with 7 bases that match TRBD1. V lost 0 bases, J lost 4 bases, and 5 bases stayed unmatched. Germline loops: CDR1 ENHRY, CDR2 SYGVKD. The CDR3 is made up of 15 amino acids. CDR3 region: CAISESKGAGTEAFF. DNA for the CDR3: TGTGCCATCAGTGAGTCGAAGGGGGCCGGCACTGAAGCTTTCTTT.

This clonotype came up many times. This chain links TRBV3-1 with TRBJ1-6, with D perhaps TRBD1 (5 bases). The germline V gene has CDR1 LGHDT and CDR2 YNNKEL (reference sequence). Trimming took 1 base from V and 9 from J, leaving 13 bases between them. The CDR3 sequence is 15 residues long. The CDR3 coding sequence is TGTGCCAGCAGCCAAGGTTCCGGGGCGGGTTCACCCCTCCACTTT. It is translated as CASSQGSGAGSPLHF.

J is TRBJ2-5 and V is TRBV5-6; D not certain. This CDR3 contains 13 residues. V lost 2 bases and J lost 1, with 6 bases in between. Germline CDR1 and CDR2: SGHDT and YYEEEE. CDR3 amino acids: CASSFDGQETQYF. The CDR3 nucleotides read TGTGCCAGCAGCTTCGACGGCCAAGAGACCCAGTACTTC.

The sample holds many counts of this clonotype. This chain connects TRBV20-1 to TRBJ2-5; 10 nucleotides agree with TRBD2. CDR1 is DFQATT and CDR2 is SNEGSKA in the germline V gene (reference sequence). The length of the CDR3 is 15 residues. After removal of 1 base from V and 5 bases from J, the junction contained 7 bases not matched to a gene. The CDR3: CSARGERGGEETQYF. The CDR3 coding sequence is TGCAGTGCTAGAGGAGAGCGGGGGGGCGAGGAGACCCAGTACTTC.

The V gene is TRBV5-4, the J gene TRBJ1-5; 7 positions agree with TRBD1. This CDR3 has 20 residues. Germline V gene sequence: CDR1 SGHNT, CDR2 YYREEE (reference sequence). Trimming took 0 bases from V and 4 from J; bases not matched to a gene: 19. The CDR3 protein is CASSLGARWAGGRLNQPQHF. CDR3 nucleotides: TGTGCCAGCAGCTTGGGGGCTCGTTGGGCAGGGGGTAGGTTAAATCAGCCCCAGCATTTT.

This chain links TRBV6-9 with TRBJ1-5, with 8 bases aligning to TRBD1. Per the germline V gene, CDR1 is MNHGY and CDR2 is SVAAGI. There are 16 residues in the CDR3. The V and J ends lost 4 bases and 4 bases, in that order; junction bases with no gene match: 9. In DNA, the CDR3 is TGTGCCAGCAGTTGGACAGGGTTAGGAGAGAATCAGCCCCAGCATTTT. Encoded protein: CASSWTGLGENQPQHF.

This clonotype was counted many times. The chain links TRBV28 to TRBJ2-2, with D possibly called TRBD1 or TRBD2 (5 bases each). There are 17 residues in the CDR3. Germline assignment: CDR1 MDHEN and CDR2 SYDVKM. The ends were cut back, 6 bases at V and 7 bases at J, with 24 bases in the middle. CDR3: CASRTRDHFLLGGELFF. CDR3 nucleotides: TGTGCCAGCAGAACCCGGGACCACTTCTTATTGGGCGGGGAGCTGTTTTTT.

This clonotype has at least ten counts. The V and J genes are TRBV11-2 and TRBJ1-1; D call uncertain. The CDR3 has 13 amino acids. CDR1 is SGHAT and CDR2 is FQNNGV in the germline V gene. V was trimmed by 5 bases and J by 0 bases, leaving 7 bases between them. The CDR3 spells CASSRPLNTEAFF. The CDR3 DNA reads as TGTGCCAGCAGCAGGCCCCTGAACACTGAAGCTTTCTTT.

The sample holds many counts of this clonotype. The CDR3 coding sequence is TGTGCCAGCAGTTTCCCGACAGGGAACACTGAAGCTTTCTTT. As protein: CASSFPTGNTEAFF. This chain uses TRBV28 with TRBJ1-1; tentatively, D is TRBD1 (6 bases). V was cut by 3 bases and J by 1 base, with 9 bases left in between. This CDR3 spans 14 amino acids. Germline V gives CDR1 MDHEN, CDR2 SYDVKM. The full variable domain, its missing parts supplied by reference TRBV28 and TRBJ1-1, is DVKVTQSSRYLVKRTGEKVFLECVQDMDHENMFWYRQDPGLGLRLIYFSYDVKMKEKGDIPEGYSVSREKKERFSLILESASTNQTSMYLCASSFPTGNTEAFFGQGTRLTVV.